These T cell receptor beta chains were read from a single sample in a study of PD-L1 blockade in urothelial cancer. Data came from immunoSEQ multiplex PCR; TCRdb stores just in-frame clones and leaves some out. The sample gives tens of thousands of clones, more than 75% of which show up once; about 15% is in the top ten. The sequencing here drew on PBMCs, taken around atezolizumab (anti-PD-L1) treatment. These receptors were taken from a man between 60 and 75 years old with urothelial cancer. The CDR3 runs from the conserved cysteine through the conserved F or W. A D gene is named only where the DNA matches it firmly. Rows may omit the clone size; those that give it use once, few, many or a size class.

>NA|TRBJ2-1|TRBV18|NA
TGTGCCAGCTCACCAGCAGGGATCTACAATGAGCAGTTCTTC
CASSPAGIYNEQFF
>once|TRBJ2-7|TRBV27|NA
TGTGCCAGCAGGCCTGGCGAAGCCGGAGGCGAGCAGTACTTC
CASRPGEAGGEQYF
>NA|TRBJ2-7|TRBV5-1|TRBD1
TGCGCCAGCAGCCGGGACAGGGGGGTCCACGAGCAGTACTTC
CASSRDRGVHEQYF
>NA|TRBJ2-7|TRBV2|TRBD2
TGTGCCAGCATCTATCCTAAGAGCGGGGGGACGTCCTACGAGCAGTACTTC
CASIYPKSGGTSYEQYF
>NA|TRBJ2-3|TRBV9|NA
TGTGCCAGCAGCGTAGGAATAGCGGCTAGCACAGATACGCAGTATTTT
CASSVGIAASTDTQYF
>NA|TRBJ1-5|TRBV9|TRBD1
TGTGCCAGCAGCGAGGGGACAGGGCATCAGCCCCAGCATTTT
CASSEGTGHQPQHF
>NA|TRBJ2-7|TRBV28|TRBD2
TGTGCCAGCAGTTTATCCGGGAGGAGCTCCTACGAGCAGTACTTC
CASSLSGRSSYEQYF
>NA|TRBJ2-7|TRBV5-8|TRBD1
TGTGCCAGCAGCCACGACAGGGGACAATTCTACGAGCAGTACTTC
CASSHDRGQFYEQYF
>few|TRBJ2-1|TRBV7-7|NA
TGTGCTAGCAGCTTAGGGGGGCGGGGGAACAATGAGCAGTTCTTC
CASSLGGRGNNEQFF
>few|TRBJ2-3|TRBV5-1|TRBD2
TGCGCCAGCCTTCAGACTAGCGGATACACAGATACGCAGTATTTT
CASLQTSGYTDTQYF
>NA|TRBJ2-2|TRBV7-9|NA
TGTGCCAGCAGCTTAGTGACAGGGAACACCGGGGAGCTGTTTTTT
CASSLVTGNTGELFF
>NA|TRBJ2-7|TRBV11-2|TRBD2
TGTGCCAGCAGCTTAGACTCATATGGGGGCGGGAGGCTCCCCCCCTACGAGCAGTACTTC
CASSLDSYGGGRLPPYEQYF
>NA|TRBJ1-6|TRBV6-5|NA
TGTGCCAGCATTTCCACCGGGGTACCGAATTCACCCCTCCACTTT
CASISTGVPNSPLHF
>NA|TRBJ1-2|TRBV9|TRBD1
TGTGCCAGCAGCGGACCGGGACAGGGTGTAGGTGGCTACACCTTC
CASSGPGQGVGGYTF
>NA|TRBJ1-1|TRBV5-4|NA
TGTGCCAGCAGCTTTCGGACAGAAGTTAACACTGAAGCTTTCTTT
CASSFRTEVNTEAFF
>NA|TRBJ1-4|TRBV4-2|NA
TGTGCCAGCAGCCAACTGCTGGGCCAGTACGAAAAACTGTTTTTT
CASSQLLGQYEKLFF